This paragraph covers one T cell receptor beta chain sequence. Its antigen remains unidentified. At one end, the junction sequence differs from germline, possibly due to a read error. The sample belongs to a study of breast tumors, draining lymph nodes, adjacent tissues. General study findings and limits: Luminal-like breast cancer showed significantly greater tumor-nontumor repertoire similarity than basal-like breast cancer did.

This CDR3 is built from 14 residues. The germline V gene encodes CDR1 ENHRY and CDR2 SYGVKD. Breast cancer patients provided tissue from their axillary draining lymph nodes. Each CDR3 protein gets one entry after TCRdb re-called the multiplex PCR reads with MiXCR. The table records around 230,000 distinct CDR3 sequences, about a third of them present only once. Sequenced material: axillary lymph node tissue. The V and J genes are TRBV10-3 and TRBJ2-1; a weak D match, TRBD2 (6 bases). The receptor's source is a female donor with breast cancer. Some clones in this sample may be carry-over from other donors' samples. CDR3 residues: CATSGEVNYNGQFF. Written as DNA, the CDR3 is TGTGCCACCAGTGGGGAGGTTAACTACAATGGGCAGTTCTTC.